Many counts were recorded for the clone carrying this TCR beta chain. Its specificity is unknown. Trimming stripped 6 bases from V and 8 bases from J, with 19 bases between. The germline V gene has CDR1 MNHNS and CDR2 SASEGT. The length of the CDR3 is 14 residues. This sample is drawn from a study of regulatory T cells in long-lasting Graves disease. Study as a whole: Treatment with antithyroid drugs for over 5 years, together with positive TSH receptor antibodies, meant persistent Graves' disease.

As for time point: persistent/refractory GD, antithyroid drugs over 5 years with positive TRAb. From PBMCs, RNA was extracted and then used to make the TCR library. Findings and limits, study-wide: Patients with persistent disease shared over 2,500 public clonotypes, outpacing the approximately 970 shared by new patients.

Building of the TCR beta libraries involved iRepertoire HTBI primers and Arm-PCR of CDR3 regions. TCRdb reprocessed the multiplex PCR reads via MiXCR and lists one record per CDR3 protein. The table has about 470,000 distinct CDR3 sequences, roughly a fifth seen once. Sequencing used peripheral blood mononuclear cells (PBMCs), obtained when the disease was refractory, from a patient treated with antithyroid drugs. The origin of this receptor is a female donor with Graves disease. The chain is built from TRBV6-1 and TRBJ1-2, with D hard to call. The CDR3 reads CASSLGSSKGGYTF. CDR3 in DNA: TGTGCCAGCAGCTTGGGGTCTTCAAAGGGCGGCTACACCTTC.